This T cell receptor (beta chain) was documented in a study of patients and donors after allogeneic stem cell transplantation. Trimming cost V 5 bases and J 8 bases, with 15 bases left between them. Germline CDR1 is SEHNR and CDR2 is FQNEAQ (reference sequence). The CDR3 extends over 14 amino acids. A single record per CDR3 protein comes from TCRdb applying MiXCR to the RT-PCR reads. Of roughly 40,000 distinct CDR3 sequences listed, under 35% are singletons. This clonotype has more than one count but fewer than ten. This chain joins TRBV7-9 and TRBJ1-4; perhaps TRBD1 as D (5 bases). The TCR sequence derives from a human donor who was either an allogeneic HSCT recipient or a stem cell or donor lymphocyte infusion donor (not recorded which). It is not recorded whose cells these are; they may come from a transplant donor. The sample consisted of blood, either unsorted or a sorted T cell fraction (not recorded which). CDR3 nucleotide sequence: TGTGCCAGCAGCCGGGGCCAACCTACAGAAAAACTGTTTTTT. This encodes CASSRGQPTEKLFF.